These 20 T cell receptor beta chains were sequenced from one sample in a study of tumor-infiltrating lymphocytes in localized non-small cell lung cancer. Assay: immunoSEQ multiplex PCR; the TCRdb copy retains only in-frame clones and omits some. The sample holds 3,000 to 4,500 clones, 66% seen once. Sequenced material: uninvolved lung tissue not adjacent to the tumor. Receptors originate from a human donor with non-small cell lung cancer.

The V and J genes are TRBV19 and TRBJ1-2; D possibly corresponds to TRBD1 (6 bases). The CDR3 loop spans 14 amino acids. V lost 11 bases and J lost 6, with 22 bases in between. CDR1 and CDR2 from the germline V gene are LNHDA and SQIVND (reference sequence). The CDR3 DNA sequence: TGTGCCGTAGTTCGGAGGGCAGGGGAGCATGGCTACACCTTC. Its protein is CAVVRRAGEHGYTF.

V usage is TRBV5-1 and J usage is TRBJ1-3; D unclear. The germline CDR1 and CDR2 sequences are SGHRS and YFSETQ. The CDR3 loop spans 12 amino acids. Trimming removed 0 bases at V and 4 bases at J, with 2 bases between. The CDR3 spells CASSLGGNTIYF. The CDR3 coding sequence is TGCGCCAGCAGCTTGGGGGGAAACACCATATATTTT.

The V gene is TRBV28, the J gene TRBJ1-2, with D perhaps TRBD1 (6 bases). The V gene lost 7 bases and the J gene lost 7 bases, with 19 bases spanning the gap. From germline, CDR1 is MDHEN and CDR2 SYDVKM. CDR3 length equals 14 residues. CDR3 sequence reads: CASILLMGAGGYTF. The CDR3 nucleotides read TGTGCCAGCATCCTGCTAATGGGGGCGGGTGGCTACACCTTC.

CDR3 sequence (DNA): TGTGCCTGGAGCCGGGGGGGGACAGATACGCAGTATTTT. Translated, it gives CAWSRGGTDTQYF. The chain joins TRBV30 to TRBJ2-3; 8 nucleotides agree with TRBD2. The CDR3 is 13 residues long. The ends lost 3 bases at V and 3 bases at J; junction bases unmatched: 2. Looked up from germline, CDR1 is GTSNPN and CDR2 is SVGIG (reference sequence).

The chain couples TRBV30 to TRBJ2-1, with 8 bases matching TRBD2. Trimming at V came to 4 bases and at J to 7 bases, leaving 3 bases not matched to a gene. Germline V lookup: CDR1 GTSNPN, CDR2 SVGIG (reference sequence). This CDR3 is built from 12 residues. CDR3 region: CAWKGTRNEQFF. CDR3 nucleotide sequence: TGTGCCTGGAAGGGGACTAGGAATGAGCAGTTCTTC.

V usage is TRBV29-1 and J usage is TRBJ2-1; no clear D gene. The ends were cut back, 8 bases at V and 1 base at J, with 15 bases in the middle. CDR1 and CDR2 (germline): SQVTM, ANQGSEA. CDR3 length: 14 amino acids. DNA for the CDR3: TGCAGCTTTAGGCAGGTTGGTTCCTACAATGAGCAGTTCTTC. Translation: CSFRQVGSYNEQFF.

This clone has a handful of counts. The chain joins TRBV2 to TRBJ2-7, with 7 bases matching TRBD1. CDR3 size: 12 residues. Germline assignment: CDR1 SNHLY and CDR2 FYNNEI. V gave up 7 bases and J gave up 7 bases; unmatched junction bases: 7. Written as DNA, the CDR3 is TGTGCCAGCACTACAGGGGCACGGGAGCAGTACTTC. Its translation is CASTTGAREQYF.

This clone is judged hyperexpanded. The chain has TRBV6-7 and TRBJ2-5, with TRBD2 matching over 7 bases. TRBV6-7 is noted as an ORF with a role that remains uncertain. The CDR3 covers 16 residues. Unmatched junction bases numbered 12, after V lost 7 bases and J lost 1 base. CDR3: CASIGGSASGQETQYF. DNA for the CDR3: TGTGCCAGCATCGGGGGTAGCGCTAGCGGCCAAGAGACCCAGTACTTC.

This clone was observed a few times. The chain recombines TRBV5-4 with TRBJ1-2, with D unclear. The V gene's germline CDR1 is SGHNT and CDR2 YYREEE (reference sequence). The CDR3 sequence is 14 residues long. The V and J ends lost 3 bases and 2 bases respectively, with 11 bases between them. CDR3 sequence reads: CASSWALVNYGYTF. CDR3 DNA sequence: TGTGCCAGCAGCTGGGCATTGGTAAACTATGGCTACACCTTC. The full variable domain, with the rest looked up from reference TRBV5-4 and TRBJ1-2, is ETGVTQSPTHLIKTRGQQVTLRCSSQSGHNTVSWYQQALGQGPQFIFQYYREEENGRGNFPPRFSGLQFPNYSSELNVNALELDDSALYLCASSWALVNYGYTFGSGTRLTVV.

V gene TRBV13 combines with J gene TRBJ2-7, with D perhaps being TRBD1 or TRBD2 (6 bases each). The germline V gene has CDR1 PRHDT and CDR2 FYEKMQ (reference sequence). The V end was cut by 5 bases, the J end by 4 bases, with 18 bases between. The CDR3 runs to 15 residues. CDR3: CASSPQQGGSYEQYF. In nucleotides, the CDR3 is TGTGCCAGCAGCCCCCAGCAAGGGGGGTCTTACGAGCAGTACTTC. The variable domain in full, completed from reference TRBV13 and TRBJ2-7, reads AAGVIQSPRHLIKEKRETATLKCYPIPRHDTVYWYQQGPGQDPQFLISFYEKMQSDKGSIPDRFSAQQFSDYHSELNMSSLELGDSALYFCASSPQQGGSYEQYFGPGTRLTVT.

V and J are TRBV29-1 and TRBJ2-3, with a weak D call TRBD1 (5 bases). V lost 4 bases, J lost 8 bases, and 13 bases lay in between. The CDR3 is 12 amino acids. The germline V gene has CDR1 SQVTM and CDR2 ANQGSEA. This CDR3 is CSVVRDGGTQYF. The CDR3, as DNA: TGCAGCGTTGTCAGGGATGGTGGTACGCAGTATTTT.

This chain connects TRBV11-3 to TRBJ2-2, with D possibly matching TRBD2 (6 bases). There are 15 residues in the CDR3. V was cut by 5 bases and J by 4 bases, with 14 bases left in between. CDR1 and CDR2 (germline): SGHNT, YENEEA. The CDR3 sequence: CASSPRGTGTGELFF. The CDR3 DNA is TGTGCCAGCAGCCCTAGAGGGACTGGCACCGGGGAGCTGTTTTTT.

The chain links TRBV11-2 to TRBJ2-5; 7 bases match TRBD2. The germline gives CDR1 SGHAT, CDR2 FQNNGV. V was clipped by 1 base and J by 0 bases; unmatched bases: 8. CDR3 length: 17 residues. CDR3 sequence reads: CASSLGGPAGYQETQYF. The DNA of the CDR3 is TGTGCCAGCAGCTTAGGGGGTCCAGCGGGGTACCAAGAGACCCAGTACTTC.

The gene calls are TRBV5-1 and TRBJ1-5; TRBD1 agrees at 7 bases. CDR1 SGHRS and CDR2 YFSETQ come from the germline V gene. Trimming at V came to 4 bases and at J to 2 bases, leaving 3 bases not matched to a gene. The CDR3 spans 14 residues. The CDR3 DNA reads TGCGCCAGCAGCGCTGGGACAGGCAATCAGCCCCAGCATTTT. Translated, it gives CASSAGTGNQPQHF.

The V and J genes are TRBV11-2 and TRBJ1-1; TRBD1 matches 7 bases. The CDR3 extends over 13 amino acids. Unmatched junction bases numbered 8, after V lost 8 bases and J lost 5 bases. The germline gives CDR1 SGHAT, CDR2 FQNNGV. CDR3 protein: CASARGGGTEAFF. The CDR3 DNA reads as TGTGCCAGCGCCAGGGGGGGTGGAACTGAAGCTTTCTTT.

The CDR3 region is CASVTGSTNYGYTF. The CDR3 region has the DNA TGTGCCAGCGTAACAGGTTCCACTAACTATGGCTACACCTTC. The rearrangement uses TRBV6-1 and TRBJ1-2, with a tentative D call TRBD1 (5 bases). Deletions cut 8 bases from V and 0 bases from J, with 13 bases between. The CDR3 sequence is 14 residues long. Germline CDR1 reads MNHNS; CDR2 reads SASEGT.

This clone was picked up a small number of times. In nucleotides, the CDR3 is TGTGCCAGCAGCTTAGGTCAATCCTTCACAGATACGCAGTATTTT. Translating it yields CASSLGQSFTDTQYF. V gene TRBV7-9 combines with J gene TRBJ2-3, with D uncertain. The CDR3 extends over 15 amino acids. Germline CDR1 reads SEHNR; CDR2 reads FQNEAQ (reference sequence). V dropped 1 base and J dropped 2 bases, with 10 bases sitting between them.

The chain combines TRBV11-2 with TRBJ2-7, with TRBD1 matching over 10 bases. The V and J ends lost 0 bases and 2 bases, in that order; junction bases with no gene match: 10. The CDR3 loop spans 18 amino acids. In germline, CDR1 is SGHAT, CDR2 FQNNGV. The CDR3 DNA reads TGTGCCAGCAGCTTAGATCGGTCCTCGGGGACAGGGGCCTACGAGCAGTACTTC. Encoded protein: CASSLDRSSGTGAYEQYF.

This chain connects TRBV18 to TRBJ1-5; D unclear. In germline, CDR1 is KGHSH, CDR2 LQKENI. The CDR3 sequence is 13 residues long. The V end lost 2 bases, the J end lost 5 bases, and 7 bases lay between the germline ends. CDR3 protein: CASSPGRDQPQHF. The CDR3 DNA reads as TGTGCCAGCTCACCAGGCCGAGATCAGCCCCAGCATTTT.

In this sample, this clone is large. The rearrangement links TRBV2 to TRBJ2-5; tentatively, D is TRBD2 (6 bases). The length of the CDR3 is 13 residues. V was shortened by 0 bases and J by 7 bases, with 9 bases between the two germline ends. Germline CDR1 reads SNHLY; CDR2 reads FYNNEI. In DNA form, the CDR3 reads TGTGCCAGCAGTGAAGCGGAGGGAGCGACCCAGTACTTC. It specifies CASSEAEGATQYF.